Sequencing of this T cell receptor beta chain was carried out in a study of T cell changes during pregnancy in multiple sclerosis. Clones were read by immunoSEQ multiplex PCR, and TCRdb kept only the in-frame ones, dropping some. Of over 40,000 clones listed, 85% to 95% are singletons. The ends were cut back, 0 bases at V and 4 bases at J, with 10 bases in the middle. Germline V CDR1 and CDR2: MNHEY, SVGAGI. The CDR3 sequence is 15 residues long. The source of this sequence is a female donor with multiple sclerosis, enrolled in a pregnancy study. Sequenced material: CD4+ T cells from peripheral blood mononuclear cells, taken in the second trimester of pregnancy. V is TRBV6-5 and J is TRBJ1-5; no definite D call. CDR3 protein: CASSYSPQANQPQHF. Here the CDR3 DNA reads TGTGCCAGCAGTTACTCGCCCCAGGCTAATCAGCCCCAGCATTTT.